These 20 T cell receptor beta chains originate from one sample sequenced in a study of blood T cell repertoires in COVID-19. The data were produced by immunoSEQ multiplex PCR, yet TCRdb's version contains in-frame clones alone and is incomplete. Here the sample spans 280,000 or so clones, 85% being singletons. The sequenced sample was peripheral blood. The receptors shown here come from a human donor in a cohort sampled during active COVID-19.

Note on this clone: The identical CDR3 is also encoded by other nucleotide sequences in the sample. The chain carries TRBV7-2 and TRBJ2-5, with D maybe TRBD2 (5 bases). Trimming removed 0 bases from V and 5 bases from J, with 10 bases in between. The CDR3 contains 14 residues. Germline V lookup: CDR1 SGHTA, CDR2 FQGNSA. CDR3 bases: TGTGCCAGCAGCTTAGCGGGAGTTGGCGAGACCCAGTACTTC. This gives the protein CASSLAGVGETQYF.

The V gene is TRBV18, the J gene TRBJ2-7, with 8 bases aligning to TRBD1. CDR3 length equals 15 residues. CDR1 KGHSH and CDR2 LQKENI come from the germline V gene. V lost 4 bases to trimming and J lost 0 bases; unmatched junction nucleotides: 5. Here the CDR3 DNA reads TGTGCCAGCTCACAACGGACAGGGAGCTCCTACGAGCAGTACTTC. As protein: CASSQRTGSSYEQYF.

The V call is TRBV10-3, the J call TRBJ2-2; D is possibly TRBD2 (6 bases). Germline V CDR1 and CDR2: ENHRY, SYGVKD. The V end lost 4 bases, the J end lost 5 bases, and 14 bases lay between the germline ends. CDR3 size: 15 residues. CDR3 DNA sequence: TGTGCCATCAGTGGGAGGGAGACACCTACCGGGGAGCTGTTTTTT. Translated: CAISGRETPTGELFF.

The chain is built from TRBV9 and TRBJ2-1; possibly TRBD1 for D (5 bases). The CDR3 extends over 15 amino acids. Trimming removed 2 bases from V and 0 bases from J, with 9 bases in between. Germline CDR1 is SGDLS and CDR2 is YYNGEE. The CDR3 nucleotides are TGTGCCAGCAGCGTTCAAGACAGCTCCTACAATGAGCAGTTCTTC. This translates into CASSVQDSSYNEQFF.

This chain connects TRBV5-1 to TRBJ1-1, with TRBD1 matching over 8 bases. This CDR3 has 16 amino acids. CDR1 is SGHRS, CDR2 YFSETQ, per germline. Trimming took 0 bases from V and 0 from J; bases not matched to a gene: 4. The CDR3 protein is CASSLAPGGLNTEAFF. DNA for the CDR3: TGCGCCAGCAGCTTGGCGCCAGGGGGCTTGAACACTGAAGCTTTCTTT.

The V gene is TRBV13, the J gene TRBJ1-4; TRBD1 might be the D (6 bases). CDR3 length: 13 residues. The V end lost 4 bases, the J end lost 11 bases, and 14 bases lay between the germline ends. CDR1 is PRHDT, CDR2 FYEKMQ, per germline (reference sequence). This chain's CDR3 is CASSSTGTQKLFF. The CDR3 coding sequence is TGTGCCAGCAGCTCTACCGGGACACAGAAACTGTTTTTT.

The chain employs TRBV3-1 (or the pseudogene TRBV3-2) and TRBJ2-3; D may be TRBD2 (6 bases). The V gene lost 3 bases and the J gene lost 2 bases, with 15 bases spanning the gap. The CDR3 spans 16 residues. Germline values: CDR1 LGHDT, CDR2 YNNKEL (reference sequence). The DNA for the CDR3 is TGTGCCAGCAGCCAGGGAGGACCCCTATTCACAGATACGCAGTATTTT. Residues: CASSQGGPLFTDTQYF.

Only one count was recorded for this clone. This chain connects TRBV28 to TRBJ1-4, with TRBD1 matching 10 bases. The CDR3 is 15 amino acids. Unmatched junction bases numbered 3, after V lost 8 bases and J lost 0 bases. Looked up from germline, CDR1 is MDHEN and CDR2 is SYDVKM. This CDR3 is CASGQGGSTNEKLFF. The CDR3 DNA reads TGTGCCAGCGGACAGGGGGGTTCAACTAATGAAAAACTGTTTTTT.

V usage is TRBV27 and J usage is TRBJ2-1, with 7 bases that match TRBD1. Germline V gene data show CDR1 as MNHEY and CDR2 as SMNVEV (reference sequence). The length of the CDR3 is 15 residues. V dropped 6 bases and J dropped 12; count of bases not matched to a gene: 17. Here the CDR3 DNA reads TGTGCCAGCAGACGGACAGGTCAAATAGGGACGGGGCAGTTCTTC. Its translation is CASRRTGQIGTGQFF.

This clone appeared once. The chain carries TRBV12-3 or TRBV12-4 and TRBJ2-7, with 7 bases fitting TRBD2. V was clipped by 6 bases and J by 6 bases; unmatched bases: 5. This CDR3 is 12 amino acids long. This CDR3 is CASSWTSGEQYF. For the CDR3, the DNA is TGTGCCAGCAGCTGGACTAGTGGCGAGCAGTACTTC.

V usage is TRBV27 and J usage is TRBJ1-2, with D possibly TRBD1 on 5 matching bases. V lost 7 bases and J 8 bases, leaving 17 bases between the germline ends. This CDR3 is built from 13 residues. Germline V lookup: CDR1 MNHEY, CDR2 SMNVEV (reference sequence). The CDR3 nucleotides are TGTGCCAGCACCGACGGGGACTTACGGGGCTACACCTTC. Residues: CASTDGDLRGYTF.

V gene TRBV19 combines with J gene TRBJ2-2; the D gene is possibly TRBD2 (5 bases). Trimming stripped 8 bases from V and 7 bases from J, with 14 bases between. The germline V gene has CDR1 LNHDA and CDR2 SQIVND (reference sequence). The CDR3 covers 13 residues. CDR3: CASSVGVVGELFF. CDR3 DNA sequence: TGTGCCAGTTCAGTGGGAGTCGTCGGGGAGCTGTTTTTT.

CDR3 amino acids: CASSFRGPKNIQYF. The CDR3 coding sequence is TGTGCCAGCAGTTTTCGAGGGCCCAAAAACATTCAGTACTTC. The V gene is TRBV27, the J gene TRBJ2-4; D is perhaps TRBD2 (5 bases). V lost 3 bases and J 2 bases, leaving 8 bases between the germline ends. CDR3 length: 14 residues. The V gene's germline CDR1 is MNHEY and CDR2 SMNVEV (reference sequence).

CDR3 sequence (DNA): TGTGCCAGCGGCGTCAGGGGGACTGAAGCTTTCTTT. Amino acids: CASGVRGTEAFF. This chain joins TRBV28 and TRBJ1-1, with 7 bases identical to TRBD1. J was trimmed by 5 bases and V by 8 bases; bases with no gene match: 5. The CDR3 consists of 12 residues. Germline lookup yields CDR1 MDHEN and CDR2 SYDVKM. Complete variable domain (other parts from reference TRBV28 and TRBJ1-1): DVKVTQSSRYLVKRTGEKVFLECVQDMDHENMFWYRQDPGLGLRLIYFSYDVKMKEKGDIPEGYSVSREKKERFSLILESASTNQTSMYLCASGVRGTEAFFGQGTRLTVV.

This chain uses TRBV4-3 with TRBJ1-4; TRBD1 aligns across 8 bases. The CDR3 consists of 15 residues. The germline CDR1 and CDR2 sequences are LGHNA and YSLEER. The V and J ends lost 3 bases and 7 bases, in that order; junction bases with no gene match: 7. CDR3 nucleotide sequence: TGCGCCAGCAGCCAGGCAGGGGGCCCAGGTGAAAAACTGTTTTTT. Amino acid sequence: CASSQAGGPGEKLFF.

The V gene is TRBV5-1, the J gene TRBJ2-5; D uncertain. Trimming pared 0 bases from V and 1 base from J, leaving 7 bases between. The CDR3 loop spans 14 amino acids. CDR1 and CDR2 from the germline V gene are SGHRS and YFSETQ. CDR3: CASSLGDTQETQYF. The CDR3 DNA follows: TGCGCCAGCAGCTTGGGAGACACCCAAGAGACCCAGTACTTC. The complete variable domain, with remaining parts taken from reference TRBV5-1 and TRBJ2-5, reads KAGVTQTPRYLIKTRGQQVTLSCSPISGHRSVSWYQQTPGQGLQFLFEYFSETQRNKGNFPGRFSGRQFSNSRSEMNVSTLELGDSALYLCASSLGDTQETQYFGPGTRLLVL.

The chain combines TRBV6-5 with TRBJ2-7, with TRBD2 matching 9 bases. V was pared by 4 bases and J by 6 bases, with 13 bases of the junction left unmatched. The CDR3 sequence is 16 residues long. The germline gives CDR1 MNHEY, CDR2 SVGAGI. The CDR3 DNA reads TGTGCCAGCAGTTCCCCCGGGACTAGCATTTATTCCGAGCAGTACTTC. Translated: CASSSPGTSIYSEQYF.

The DNA of the CDR3 is TGCGCCAGCAGCCAAGATCCCGGACTAGCCCTCGGGGACAAGGGGCAGTTCTTC. Amino acid sequence: CASSQDPGLALGDKGQFF. The V gene is TRBV4-3, the J gene TRBJ2-1; TRBD2 matches at 8 bases. CDR3 size: 18 residues. CDR1 LGHNA and CDR2 YSLEER come from the germline V gene. V was clipped by 0 bases and J by 12 bases; unmatched bases: 19.

This clone was observed once. The rearrangement joins TRBV10-2 to TRBJ2-5, with D possibly TRBD2 on 5 matching bases. The CDR3 loop spans 12 amino acids. V was shortened by 4 bases and J by 4 bases, with 7 bases between the two germline ends. Germline V lookup: CDR1 WSHSY, CDR2 SAAADI. Here the CDR3 DNA reads TGCGCCAGCAGTGGCGGAGGAGAGACCCAGTACTTC. This translates into CASSGGGETQYF.

This sequence joins TRBV19 and TRBJ2-6; 8 nucleotides align to TRBD2. Germline V gene lookup returns CDR1 LNHDA and CDR2 SQIVND (reference sequence). V lost 6 bases and J lost 4; bases outside the gene matches: 5. The length of the CDR3 is 15 residues. The CDR3 DNA follows: TGTGCCAGTAGCGGGGGGGGCGCCGGGGCCAACGTCCTGACTTTC. This encodes CASSGGGAGANVLTF.